The subject of this entry is one T cell receptor (beta chain). The sample is drawn from a study of T cells in localized non-small cell lung cancer. Assay: immunoSEQ multiplex PCR; the TCRdb copy retains only in-frame clones and omits some. Of tens of thousands of clones listed, around 86% are singletons. This CDR3 is built from 17 residues. Per germline, CDR1 MGHRA and CDR2 YSYEKL. Trimming removed 0 bases from V and 2 bases from J, with 15 bases in between. The sequence was obtained from a female donor older than 55 with stage II squamous cell lung carcinoma. Source: peripheral blood, taken before any cancer treatment. The chain recombines TRBV4-1 with TRBJ2-3; D is unresolved. CDR3 sequence reads: CASSQEHRQVITDTQYF. CDR3 nucleotide sequence: TGCGCCAGCAGCCAAGAGCATCGGCAGGTGATCACAGATACGCAGTATTTT.